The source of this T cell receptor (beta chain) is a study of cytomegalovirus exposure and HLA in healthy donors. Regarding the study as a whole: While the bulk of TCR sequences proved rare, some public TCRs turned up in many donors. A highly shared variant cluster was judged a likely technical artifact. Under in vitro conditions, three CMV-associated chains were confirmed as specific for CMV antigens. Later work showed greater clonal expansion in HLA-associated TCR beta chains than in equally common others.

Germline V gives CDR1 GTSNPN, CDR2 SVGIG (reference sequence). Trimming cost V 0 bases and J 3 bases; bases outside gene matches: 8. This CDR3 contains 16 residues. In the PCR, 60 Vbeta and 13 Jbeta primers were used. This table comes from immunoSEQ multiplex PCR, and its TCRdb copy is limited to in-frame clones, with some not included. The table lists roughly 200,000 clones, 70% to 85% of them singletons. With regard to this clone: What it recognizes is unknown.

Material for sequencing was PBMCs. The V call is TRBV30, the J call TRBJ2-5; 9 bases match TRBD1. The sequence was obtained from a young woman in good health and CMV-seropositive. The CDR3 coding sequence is TGTGCCTGGAGTGTACGAACAGGGGGCGTGGAAGAGACCCAGTACTTC. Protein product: CAWSVRTGGVEETQYF.